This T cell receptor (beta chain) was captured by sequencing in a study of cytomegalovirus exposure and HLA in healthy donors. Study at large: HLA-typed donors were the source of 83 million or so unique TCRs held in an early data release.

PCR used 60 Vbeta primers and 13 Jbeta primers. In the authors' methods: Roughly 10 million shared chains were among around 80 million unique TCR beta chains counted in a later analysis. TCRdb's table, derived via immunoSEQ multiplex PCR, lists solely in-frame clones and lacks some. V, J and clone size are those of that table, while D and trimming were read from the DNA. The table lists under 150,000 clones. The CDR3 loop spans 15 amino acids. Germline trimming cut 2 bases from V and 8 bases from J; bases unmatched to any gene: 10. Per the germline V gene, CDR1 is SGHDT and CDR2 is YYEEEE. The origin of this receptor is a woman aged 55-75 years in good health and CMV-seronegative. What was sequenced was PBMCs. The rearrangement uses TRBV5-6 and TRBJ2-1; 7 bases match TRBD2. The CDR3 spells CASSFYRTSFDEQFF. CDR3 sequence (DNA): TGTGCCAGCAGCTTCTACCGGACTAGTTTCGATGAGCAGTTCTTC. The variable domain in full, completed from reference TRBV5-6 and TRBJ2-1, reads DAGVTQSPTHLIKTRGQQVTLRCSPKSGHDTVSWYQQALGQGPQFIFQYYEEEERQRGNFPDRFSGHQFPNYSSELNVNALLLGDSALYLCASSFYRTSFDEQFFGPGTRLTVL.